The rows below give T cell receptor beta chains drawn from one sample of a study of shared clonotypes between healthy human individuals. Produced via immunoSEQ multiplex PCR; TCRdb's table is partial and in-frame only. Here the sample spans over 2,000,000 clones, roughly 95% being singletons. The sample was naive CD8+ T cells from PBMCs. The receptors derive from a man aged 18 to 30 in good health. Some clones in this sample may be carry-over from other donors' samples. The CDR3 runs from the conserved cysteine through the conserved F or W. Fields, in order: CDR3 length, J gene, D gene, V gene, CDR3 protein, CDR3 DNA. D genes are given only for firm matches.

14 | TRBJ2-5 | TRBD1 | TRBV28 | CASGDREQQETQYF | TGTGCCAGCGGGGACAGAGAACAGCAAGAGACCCAGTACTTC
16 | TRBJ2-5 | . | TRBV25-1 | CASSVRRRDAQETQYF | TGTGCCAGCAGTGTCAGGCGGCGGGACGCTCAAGAGACCCAGTACTTC
13 | TRBJ2-2 | TRBD1 | TRBV28 | CASRRQGIGELFF | TGTGCCAGCAGGCGACAGGGGATCGGGGAGCTGTTTTTT
15 | TRBJ2-3 | TRBD2 | TRBV4-1 | CASSQSGRGADTQYF | TGCGCCAGCAGCCAGAGCGGGAGGGGAGCAGATACGCAGTATTTT
17 | TRBJ2-3 | TRBD2 | TRBV7-9 | CASSFRLAVFLTDTQYF | TGTGCCAGCAGCTTCAGACTAGCGGTCTTTCTCACAGATACGCAGTATTTT
18 | TRBJ1-2 | . | TRBV19 | CASMGRKTDTPENYGYTF | TGTGCCAGTATGGGGCGAAAGACAGACACCCCTGAGAACTATGGCTACACCTTC
16 | TRBJ2-7 | TRBD2 | TRBV5-6 | CASSTGTSGRAYEQYF | TGTGCCAGCAGCACCGGGACTAGCGGGAGAGCTTACGAGCAGTACTTC
14 | TRBJ2-1 | . | TRBV9 | CASSPGLTVNEQFF | TGTGCCAGCAGCCCTGGACTAACCGTCAATGAGCAGTTCTTC
14 | TRBJ2-7 | TRBD2 | TRBV6-5 | CASSSLAGGYEQYF | TGTGCCAGCAGTAGTTTAGCGGGAGGGTACGAGCAGTACTTC
14 | TRBJ2-2 | TRBD1 | TRBV19 | CASSGTGSTGELFF | TGTGCCAGTAGCGGGACAGGGAGCACCGGGGAGCTGTTTTTT
16 | TRBJ2-5 | TRBD1 | TRBV27 | CASSPFQGASQETQYF | TGTGCCAGCAGTCCATTCCAGGGGGCGAGCCAAGAGACCCAGTACTTC
14 | TRBJ1-2 | . | TRBV7-9 | CASSPGDGYYGYTF | TGTGCCAGCAGCCCCGGGGACGGCTACTATGGCTACACCTTC
15 | TRBJ2-7 | TRBD2 | TRBV13 | CASSLTTSGGYEQYF | TGTGCCAGCAGCCTCACGACTAGCGGAGGCTACGAGCAGTACTTC